This entry describes one T cell receptor beta chain. Its target is not known. CDR1 MDHEN and CDR2 SYDVKM come from the germline V gene. V was clipped by 5 bases and J by 0 bases, with 11 bases between them. The CDR3 sequence is 15 residues long. This record comes from a study of cytomegalovirus exposure and HLA in healthy donors. Study-wide findings and caveats: Follow-up analysis later connected one missense variant in DCLRE1C with trimming of TCR beta V- and J-genes. The investigators catalogued about 170 TCR beta chains as cytomegalovirus-associated. Another analysis was done later, and it associated around 16,000 TCR beta sequences with HLA alleles at 0.05 false discovery rate.

In the PCR, 60 Vbeta and 13 Jbeta primers were used. Sequencing used immunoSEQ multiplex PCR; TCRdb keeps in-frame clones, though not all of them. The sample holds roughly 190,000 clones, around 86% seen once. The rearrangement links TRBV28 to TRBJ2-1, with a possible D match to TRBD2 (6 bases). The source of this sequence is a young man in good health and CMV-seronegative. The sequenced sample was PBMCs. The CDR3 sequence is CASSPSGLSYNEQFF. The CDR3 DNA sequence: TGTGCCAGCAGTCCTTCGGGACTCTCCTACAATGAGCAGTTCTTC.